These 2 T cell receptor beta chains came from one sample sequenced in a study of blood T cell repertoires in COVID-19 (dated by TCRdb to the early 2020s). Library creation used the immunoSEQ multiplex PCR assay. The immuneACCESS repertoire file appears here via TCRdb, limited to in-frame rearrangements. These files lack a portion of the clones; in checked studies, under half of the deficit traces to unresolved V genes, and the cause of the others is not known. The sample table records roughly 190,000 clones; around 83% of these occur just once. The top ten clones comprise 2.9% of the sample. The material sequenced was peripheral blood. Receptors were obtained from a man aged 45-65 years with active or convalescent COVID-19.

This clone came up once. This chain connects TRBV10-3 to TRBJ2-7; TRBD1 matches 8 bases. The germline CDR1 and CDR2 sequences are ENHRY and SYGVKD. The J segment lost 2 bases and the V segment lost 0 bases, leaving 0 bases of the junction unmatched. The CDR3 has 14 amino acids. CDR3 nucleotide sequence: TGTGCCATCAGTGAGTCGGACAGGGCCTACGAGCAGTACTTC. Residues: CAISESDRAYEQYF.

The chain recombines TRBV7-9 with TRBJ1-5; 7 nucleotides line up with TRBD1. The trim removed 5 bases at V and 0 bases at J, leaving 10 bases unmatched. The germline gives CDR1 SEHNR, CDR2 FQNEAQ (reference sequence). The CDR3 is 17 amino acids. The CDR3 reads CASSVQGTLYSNQPQHF. Written as DNA, the CDR3 is TGTGCCAGCAGCGTACAGGGGACTCTATATAGCAATCAGCCCCAGCATTTT.